The clone carrying this TCR beta chain came up once. Its antigen is unknown. Repertoires were generated with immunoSEQ multiplex PCR, while TCRdb's copy carries only in-frame clones and drops some. The sample carries tens of thousands of clones, roughly 96% recorded once. The data derive from a study of cytomegalovirus exposure and HLA in healthy donors. Turning to the study itself: The same platform as the approximately 700 first-cohort repertoires was used for the 95 to 150 validation repertoires, a later analysis reported.

Study conclusions and caveats: In the roughly 130 validation repertoires, a later analysis found that first-cohort TCR clusters tended to co-occur. Reported results showed that the classifier diagnosed cytomegalovirus status with high specificity and sensitivity. Testing in vitro showed a few CMV-associated chains specific for CMV antigens.

Per germline, CDR1 LNHDA and CDR2 SQIVND (reference sequence). Trimming took 5 bases from V and 5 from J, leaving 9 bases between them. This CDR3 has 13 residues. The sample taken for sequencing was PBMCs. This TCR was sampled from a woman aged 18-29 years in good health and CMV-seronegative. The rearrangement uses TRBV19 and TRBJ2-2; a weak D match, TRBD1 (5 bases). This CDR3 is CASSVQGTGELFF. The DNA for the CDR3 is TGTGCCAGTAGTGTTCAGGGTACCGGGGAGCTGTTTTTT. The whole variable domain, filled in from reference TRBV19 and TRBJ2-2, reads DGGITQSPKYLFRKEGQNVTLSCEQNLNHDAMYWYRQDPGQGLRLIYYSQIVNDFQKGDIAEGYSVSREKKESFPLTVTSAQKNPTAFYLCASSVQGTGELFFGEGSRLTVL.